These T cell receptor beta chains were read from a single sample in a study of CD8+ T cells in alopecia areata. The data were produced by immunoSEQ multiplex PCR, yet TCRdb's version contains in-frame clones alone and is incomplete. Here the sample spans approximately 180,000 clones, about 63% being singletons. Sequenced material: CD4+ T cells sorted from blood, taken at week 0. All receptors derive from a human donor with alopecia areata. Each CDR3 is given with its conserved first and last residue. D genes are given only for firm matches. Rows give clone size only sometimes, using once, few, many, or a class for an expanded clone.

-	-	TRBV4-1	TRBJ2-3	TGCGCCAGCAGCCAAGAGAGCACAGATACGCAGTATTTT	CASSQESTDTQYF
-	-	TRBV10-3	TRBJ2-5	TGTGCCGCCCGGGGCGCCCAAGAAGAGACCCAGTACTTC	CAARGAQEETQYF
few	-	TRBV5-1	TRBJ2-4	TGCGCCAGCAGCTTGGGAGGGGACGTAGGAGCCAAAAACATTCAGTACTTC	CASSLGGDVGAKNIQYF
-	-	TRBV29-1	TRBJ1-2	TGCAGCGCGGGACTTGGCTATGGCTACACCTTC	CSAGLGYGYTF
-	-	TRBV9	TRBJ1-1	TGTGCCAGCAGCGACCCGAATTTTGTCGCAAAAACAGGTCCAGAAGCTTTCTTT	CASSDPNFVAKTGPEAFF
-	-	TRBV30	TRBJ2-5	TGTGCCTGGAGAGAATGGGATGGTGGGACCCAGTACTTC	CAWREWDGGTQYF
-	-	TRBV14	TRBJ1-1	TGTGCCAGCAGCCAAGTAGGGGTCACTGAAGCTTTCTTT	CASSQVGVTEAFF
-	-	TRBV25-1	TRBJ2-7	TGTGCCAGCCGCCAAGGCCCGGCCGAGCAGTACTTC	CASRQGPAEQYF
-	TRBD1	TRBV2	TRBJ2-2	TGTGCCAGCAGTAGAACAGGGGGCTTTGGCGGGGAGCTGTTTTTT	CASSRTGGFGGELFF
-	-	TRBV29-1	TRBJ1-4	TGCAGCGTTGCGGGGAGGGCTAATGAAAAACTGTTTTTT	CSVAGRANEKLFF
-	TRBD2	TRBV11-2	TRBJ2-2	TGTGCCAGCAGCTTAGTCCCGGGGGGAGGCGGGGAGCTGTTTTTT	CASSLVPGGGGELFF
-	TRBD2	TRBV7-9	TRBJ2-1	TGTGCCAGCAAAAGGGAGGGCACCTACAATGAGCAGTTCTTC	CASKREGTYNEQFF
-	-	TRBV9	TRBJ1-6	TGTGCCAGCAGCGGAACGGGACGGCCGGCGGATTCACCCCTCCACTTT	CASSGTGRPADSPLHF
-	-	TRBV29-1	TRBJ2-3	TGCAGCGTTGAATTGGCACAGGGAAGGGATACGCAGTATTTT	CSVELAQGRDTQYF
-	-	TRBV30	TRBJ2-3	TGTGCCTGGAGACGGGGTATGGGCACAGATACGCAGTATTTT	CAWRRGMGTDTQYF
-	TRBD1	TRBV9	TRBJ1-2	TGTGCCAGCAGCTCCGCGTTTGACAGGGCGGTCTATGGCTACACCTTC	CASSSAFDRAVYGYTF
-	-	TRBV30	TRBJ2-2	TGTGCCTGGAGAACGGCCCACACCGGGGAGCTGTTTTTT	CAWRTAHTGELFF
-	TRBD2	TRBV7-2	TRBJ2-2	TGTGCCAGCAGCTTAGCTAGCGGGGCTCATTTTGGGGAGCTGTTTTTT	CASSLASGAHFGELFF
-	-	TRBV28	TRBJ1-1	TGTGCCAGCAGTTTACCGTGGACTATGAGCACTGAAGCTTTCTTT	CASSLPWTMSTEAFF
-	-	TRBV29-1	TRBJ2-7	TGCAGCGGGTTGGGGGACTCCTACGAGCAGTACTTC	CSGLGDSYEQYF
few	TRBD1	TRBV5-6	TRBJ2-7	TGTGCCAGCACGTCAACCGGGACAGACTACGAGCAGTACTTC	CASTSTGTDYEQYF
-	-	TRBV29-1	TRBJ1-1	TGCAGCGTTTACAGGGTAGATAGAGAAGCTTTCTTT	CSVYRVDREAFF
few	-	TRBV30	TRBJ1-2	TGTGCCTGGAGTGTAAAAGGTGCGGATGGCTACACCTTC	CAWSVKGADGYTF
few	TRBD1	TRBV5-1	TRBJ1-5	TGCGCCAGCAGTATCGAGGGGGCTTCAAATCAGCCCCAGCATTTT	CASSIEGASNQPQHF
-	-	TRBV30	TRBJ1-5	TGTGCCTGGAGTCCAGGATGGGCCCAAGGGCCCCAGCATTTT	CAWSPGWAQGPQHF
few	-	TRBV6-1	TRBJ2-5	TGTGCCAGCAGTCCACTGGATACTGAAGAGACCCAGTACTTC	CASSPLDTEETQYF
-	-	TRBV2	TRBJ2-7	TGTGCCAGCAGTGAGGAAGGGTCCCGCCCTCTCGAGCAGTACTTC	CASSEEGSRPLEQYF
-	-	TRBV7-2	TRBJ2-1	TGTGCCAGCAGCTTCATGCACTTAACCAATGAGCAGTTCTTC	CASSFMHLTNEQFF